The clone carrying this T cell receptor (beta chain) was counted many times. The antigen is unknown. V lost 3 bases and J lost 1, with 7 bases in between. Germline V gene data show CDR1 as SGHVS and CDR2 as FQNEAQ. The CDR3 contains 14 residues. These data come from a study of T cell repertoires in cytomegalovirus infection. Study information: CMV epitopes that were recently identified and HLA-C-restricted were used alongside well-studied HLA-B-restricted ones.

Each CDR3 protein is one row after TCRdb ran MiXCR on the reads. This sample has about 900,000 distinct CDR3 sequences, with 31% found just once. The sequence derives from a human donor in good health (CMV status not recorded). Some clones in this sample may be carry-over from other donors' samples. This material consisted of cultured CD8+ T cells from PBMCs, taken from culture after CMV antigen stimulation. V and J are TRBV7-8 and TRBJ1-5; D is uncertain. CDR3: CASSFVDSNQPQHF. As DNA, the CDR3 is TGTGCCAGCAGCTTCGTCGACAGCAATCAGCCCCAGCATTTT.